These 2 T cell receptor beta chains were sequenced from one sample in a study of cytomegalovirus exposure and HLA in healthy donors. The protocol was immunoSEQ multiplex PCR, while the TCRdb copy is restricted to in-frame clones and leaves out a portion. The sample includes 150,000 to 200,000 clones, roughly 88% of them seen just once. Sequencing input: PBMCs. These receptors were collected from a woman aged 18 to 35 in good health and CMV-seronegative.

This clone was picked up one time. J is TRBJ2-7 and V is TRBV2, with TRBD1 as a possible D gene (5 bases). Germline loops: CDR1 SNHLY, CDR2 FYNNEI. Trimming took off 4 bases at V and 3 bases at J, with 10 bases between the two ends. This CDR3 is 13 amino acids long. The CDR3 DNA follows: TGTGCCAGCAGTGTAGACAGAAACTACGAGCAGTACTTC. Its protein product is CASSVDRNYEQYF.

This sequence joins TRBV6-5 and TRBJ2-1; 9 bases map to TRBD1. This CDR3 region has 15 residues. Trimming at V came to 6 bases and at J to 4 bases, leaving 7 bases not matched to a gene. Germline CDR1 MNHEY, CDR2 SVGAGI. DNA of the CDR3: TGTGCCAGCAGACCCGGGACAGGGAGGTACAATGAGCAGTTCTTC. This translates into CASRPGTGRYNEQFF.